This TCR beta chain emerged from a study of cytomegalovirus exposure and HLA in healthy donors. Study-wide points: TCR beta V- and J-gene trimming was later associated with a missense DCLRE1C variant. A later analysis found that most CMV-associated TCR beta chains appeared HLA-restricted. An analysis done earlier found most TCR beta V segments productive about 87% or about 30% of the time. A later analysis by the authors found several of the most significant clusters apparently linked to common viral pathogens.

In germline, CDR1 is ENHRY, CDR2 SYGVKD. The CDR3 contains 16 residues. V trimming: 4 bases; J trimming: 0 bases; junction bases outside the gene matches: 7. The study ran its PCR with 60 Vbeta and 13 Jbeta primers. The repertoire was sequenced with immunoSEQ multiplex PCR; TCRdb's copy has only in-frame clones and lacks some. The table shows about 190,000 clones, with over 75% occurring only once. This clone was seen just once. Its antigen remains unknown. This sequence was found in a man aged 40-50 years in good health and CMV-seropositive. The sequenced material came from PBMCs. This chain connects TRBV10-3 to TRBJ2-5; 8 nucleotides align to TRBD2. The CDR3 DNA follows: TGTGCCATCAGTGCGCCGGGAGGGGACCACCAAGAGACCCAGTACTTC. Protein: CAISAPGGDHQETQYF.